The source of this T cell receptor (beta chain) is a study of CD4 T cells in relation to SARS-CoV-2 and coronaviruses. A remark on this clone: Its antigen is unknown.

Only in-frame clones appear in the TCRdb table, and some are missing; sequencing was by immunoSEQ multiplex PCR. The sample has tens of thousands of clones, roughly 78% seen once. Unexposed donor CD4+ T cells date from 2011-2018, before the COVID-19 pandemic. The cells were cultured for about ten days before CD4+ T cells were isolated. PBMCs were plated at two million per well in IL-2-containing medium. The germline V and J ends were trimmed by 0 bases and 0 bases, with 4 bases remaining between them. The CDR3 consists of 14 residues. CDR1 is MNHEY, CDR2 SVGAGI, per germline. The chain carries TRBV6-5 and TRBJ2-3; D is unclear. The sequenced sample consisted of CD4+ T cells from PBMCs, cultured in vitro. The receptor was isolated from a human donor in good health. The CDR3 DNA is TGTGCCAGCAGTTACTCAGCTAGCACAGATACGCAGTATTTT. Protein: CASSYSASTDTQYF.